The T cell receptor beta chain described here comes from a study of blood T cells in healthy people across ages. A second PCR of roughly 7 to 11 cycles used a sample-barcoded 5' primer and a J-beta primer mix. Using its own MiXCR run on the 5' RACE reads, TCRdb lists one record per CDR3 protein. The sample contains around 1,600,000 distinct CDR3 sequences, roughly 43% of which appear only once. This clonotype was detected a few times. This CDR3 spans 13 amino acids. Germline CDR1 MNHEY, CDR2 SMNVEV (reference sequence). V shed 5 bases and J shed 2 bases, with 10 bases lying between them. The TCR sequence derives from a young woman in good health. The chain couples TRBV27 to TRBJ2-7; tentative D call: TRBD1 (6 bases). Sequenced sample: blood. For the CDR3, the DNA is TGTGCCAGCAGTCACAGGGCAACCTACGAGCAGTACTTC. As protein: CASSHRATYEQYF.